This TCR beta chain was sequenced for a study of blood T cell repertoires in COVID-19. Study overall: The United States, Italy and Spain were the sources of the acute and convalescent COVID-19 samples. The cDNA or gDNA used as material had been derived from T cells, B-cell-depleted T cells, or PBMCs.

There are 14 residues in the CDR3. Per germline, CDR1 SGHTA and CDR2 FQGNSA. With V trimmed by 5 bases and J by 7 bases, 7 bases remained unmatched. Methods used by the authors: Scientists estimated how many nucleated cells there were by amplifying reference gene primers. The method was immunoSEQ multiplex PCR; TCRdb's version includes in-frame clones alone and lacks a portion of them. V and J calls and clone size are those listed in that table; D and trimming were worked out from the DNA. The sample contains about 100,000 clones, 79% of which appear only once. This receptor was identified in an elderly woman with active or convalescent COVID-19. The chain uses TRBV7-2 and TRBJ1-5; 8 positions agree with TRBD1. Sequenced: peripheral blood. CDR3 sequence: CASSPGQGGQPQHF. Here the CDR3 DNA reads TGTGCCAGCAGCCCTGGACAGGGCGGGCAGCCCCAGCATTTT.